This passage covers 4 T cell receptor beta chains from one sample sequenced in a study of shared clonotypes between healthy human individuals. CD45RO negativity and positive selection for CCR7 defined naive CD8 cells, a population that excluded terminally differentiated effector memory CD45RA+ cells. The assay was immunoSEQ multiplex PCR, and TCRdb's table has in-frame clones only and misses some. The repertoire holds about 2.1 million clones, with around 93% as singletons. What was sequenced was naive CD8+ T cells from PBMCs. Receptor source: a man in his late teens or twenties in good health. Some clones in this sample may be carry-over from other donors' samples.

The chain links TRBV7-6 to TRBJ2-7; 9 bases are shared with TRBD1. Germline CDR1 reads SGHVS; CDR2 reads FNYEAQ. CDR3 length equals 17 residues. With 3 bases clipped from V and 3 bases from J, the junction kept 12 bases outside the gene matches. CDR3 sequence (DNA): TGTGCCAGCAGCTTTGGCGTCGTGGGGACAGGGCTCTACGAGCAGTACTTC. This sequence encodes CASSFGVVGTGLYEQYF. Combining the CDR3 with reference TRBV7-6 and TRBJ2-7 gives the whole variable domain GAGVSQSPRYKVTKRGQDVALRCDPISGHVSLYWYRQALGQGPEFLTYFNYEAQQDKSGLPNDRFSAERPEGSISTLTIQRTEQRDSAMYRCASSFGVVGTGLYEQYFGPGTRLTVT.

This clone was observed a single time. Here the CDR3 DNA reads TGTGCCAGCAGTTACGCTGGGACAGGAGGCTATGGCTACACCTTC. Translating gives CASSYAGTGGYGYTF. This sequence joins TRBV6-5 and TRBJ1-2; TRBD1 matches at 8 bases. Germline V CDR1 and CDR2: MNHEY, SVGAGI. The trim removed 2 bases at V and 4 bases at J, leaving 6 bases unmatched. CDR3 length: 15 amino acids.

The CDR3 bases are TGTGCCAGCAGTCCACCACCCAAACGAGAGACCCAGTACTTC. It specifies CASSPPPKRETQYF. The chain carries TRBV27 and TRBJ2-5; D ambiguous. Between the trimmed V and J ends, which lost 5 bases and 4 bases, there was a span of 14 bases. The CDR3 is made up of 14 amino acids. Germline loops: CDR1 MNHEY, CDR2 SMNVEV (reference sequence).

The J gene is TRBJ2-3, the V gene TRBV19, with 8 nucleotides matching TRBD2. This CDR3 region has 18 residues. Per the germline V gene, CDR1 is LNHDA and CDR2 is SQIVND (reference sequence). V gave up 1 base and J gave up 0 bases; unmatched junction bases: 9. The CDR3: CASSIATWLAGSTDTQYF. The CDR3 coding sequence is TGTGCCAGTAGTATAGCCACCTGGCTAGCGGGCAGCACAGATACGCAGTATTTT.